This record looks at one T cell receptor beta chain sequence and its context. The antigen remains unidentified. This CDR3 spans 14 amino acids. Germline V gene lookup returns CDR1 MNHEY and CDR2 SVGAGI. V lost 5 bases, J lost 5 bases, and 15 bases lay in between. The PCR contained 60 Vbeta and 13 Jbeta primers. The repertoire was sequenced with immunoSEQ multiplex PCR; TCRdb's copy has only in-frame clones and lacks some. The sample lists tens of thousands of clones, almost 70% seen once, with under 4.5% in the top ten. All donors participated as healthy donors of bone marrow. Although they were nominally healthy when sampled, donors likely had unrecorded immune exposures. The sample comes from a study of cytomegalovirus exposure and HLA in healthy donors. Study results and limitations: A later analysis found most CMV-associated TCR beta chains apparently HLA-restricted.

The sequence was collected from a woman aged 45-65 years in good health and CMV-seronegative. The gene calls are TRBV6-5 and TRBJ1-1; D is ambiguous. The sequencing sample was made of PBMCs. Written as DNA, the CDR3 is TGTGCCAGCAGTACCGAACATCCTTGGACTGAAGCTTTCTTT. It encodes CASSTEHPWTEAFF.